This passage covers 22 T cell receptor beta chains from one sample sequenced in a study of identical twins (dated by TCRdb to about 2016). Library preparation was by 5' RACE. The sequencing machine was an Illumina HiSeq 2000. TCRdb reworked the public reads: Q25 trimming with fastp, MiXCR clone assembly, productive beta chains retained. For every CDR3 protein sequence, its rows merge into one entry that carries the most common genes and DNA. For this sample there are 1.5 million to 2 million distinct CDR3 sequences; around a third appear just once. The ten largest clonotypes hold 0.25% to 0.3% of the sample. The source material was cord blood. The source of these receptors is a newborn girl in good health.

There are a few counts of this clonotype. The gene calls are TRBV20-1 and TRBJ2-1; a possible D gene is TRBD2 (6 bases). The CDR3 spans 16 residues. The germline CDR1 and CDR2 sequences are DFQATT and SNEGSKA (reference sequence). Trimming took off 1 base at V and 0 bases at J, with 13 bases between the two ends. The CDR3 is CSARGRGGSSYNEQFF. The CDR3 nucleotides read TGCAGTGCTAGAGGGAGGGGCGGCTCCTCCTACAATGAGCAGTTCTTC.

The genes are TRBV4-1 and TRBJ2-3; 12 positions agree with TRBD2. CDR1 is MGHRA, CDR2 YSYEKL, per germline. The CDR3 contains 23 residues. V lost 0 bases and J lost 0; bases outside the gene matches: 19. The CDR3 DNA reads as TGCGCCAGCAGCCAAGAACGCCCTGCATTTCTAGCGGGGGGGGTATACAGCACAGATACGCAGTATTTT. Its translation is CASSQERPAFLAGGVYSTDTQYF.

Only a few counts were recorded for this clonotype. The CDR3 DNA sequence: TGTGCCAGCAGCCTCGACGCCTCCCCTGCGAGAGAGCAGTTCTTC. It specifies CASSLDASPAREQFF. The rearrangement joins TRBV14 to TRBJ2-1; D call uncertain. The V end was cut by 4 bases, the J end by 10 bases, with 20 bases between. CDR3 length: 15 amino acids. Germline values: CDR1 SGHDN, CDR2 FVKESK. Supplemented by reference TRBV14 and TRBJ2-1, the full variable domain reads EAGVTQFPSHSVIEKGQTVTLRCDPISGHDNLYWYRRVMGKEIKFLLHFVKESKQDESGMPNNRFLAERTGGTYSTLKVQPAELEDSGVYFCASSLDASPAREQFFGPGTRLTVL.

This clonotype was recorded only once. The rearrangement uses TRBV27 and TRBJ2-1; 7 bases are shared with TRBD1. This CDR3 is built from 16 residues. V dropped 3 bases and J dropped 10; count of bases not matched to a gene: 15. CDR1 is MNHEY, CDR2 SMNVEV, per germline (reference sequence). Here the CDR3 DNA reads TGTGCCAGCAGTTTCGTCACCCGGGACAGCTCCTACGAGCAGTTCTTC. Its translation is CASSFVTRDSSYEQFF.

The chain has TRBV28 and TRBJ2-7; TRBD2 matches 7 bases. Germline CDR1 MDHEN, CDR2 SYDVKM. With V trimmed by 6 bases and J by 0 bases, 8 bases remained unmatched. This CDR3 has 15 amino acids. As DNA, the CDR3 is TGTGCCAGCAGCCGTCCCCCTAGCGGCTCCTACGAGCAGTACTTC. Its protein product is CASSRPPSGSYEQYF.

The DNA of the CDR3 is TGTGCCAGCAGTGCCCAGGGGGCGTGGGGTGAAAAACTGTTTTTT. Residues: CASSAQGAWGEKLFF. The chain is built from TRBV25-1 and TRBJ1-4; 8 bases match TRBD1. Per the germline V gene, CDR1 is MGHDK and CDR2 is SYGVNS. CDR3 length: 15 residues. J lost 7 bases, V lost 4 bases, and 8 bases had no gene match.

The chain carries TRBV6-6 and TRBJ2-7; no clear D gene. V was cut by 2 bases and J by 2 bases, with 10 bases left in between. The length of the CDR3 is 14 residues. Germline V gene data show CDR1 as MNHNY and CDR2 as SVGAGI (reference sequence). This CDR3 reads CASSYEASAYEQYF. In nucleotides, the CDR3 is TGTGCCAGCAGTTACGAAGCCAGCGCCTACGAGCAGTACTTC.

The sample holds a few counts of this clonotype. The chain has TRBV20-1 and TRBJ2-3; D ambiguous. Per the germline V gene, CDR1 is DFQATT and CDR2 is SNEGSKA (reference sequence). Trimming pared 0 bases from V and 4 bases from J, leaving 11 bases between. The CDR3 sequence is 14 residues long. CDR3 loop: CSARDLPPSDTQYF. The CDR3 DNA sequence: TGCAGTGCTAGAGATTTACCACCTTCAGATACGCAGTATTTT.

DNA of the CDR3: TGCAGTGCTAGTAAAGTACTAGCCAAAAACATTCAGTACTTC. Residues: CSASKVLAKNIQYF. This sequence joins TRBV20-1 and TRBJ2-4; D unclear. Germline loops: CDR1 DFQATT, CDR2 SNEGSKA (reference sequence). Trimming took 3 bases from V and 0 from J, leaving 9 bases between them. The length of the CDR3 is 14 residues.

This clonotype was recorded a few times. The chain employs TRBV2 and TRBJ1-4; TRBD1 aligns across 8 bases. With V trimmed by 10 bases and J by 7 bases, 5 bases remained unmatched. The CDR3 extends over 12 amino acids. CDR1 and CDR2 (germline): SNHLY, FYNNEI. CDR3 sequence: CATQGAFEKLFF. The CDR3 region has the DNA TGTGCCACCCAGGGGGCTTTTGAAAAACTGTTTTTT. The full variable domain, in which reference TRBV2 and TRBJ1-4 provide the parts outside the CDR3, is EPEVTQTPSHQVTQMGQEVILRCVPISNHLYFYWYRQILGQKVEFLVSFYNNEISEKSEIFDDQFSVERPDGSNFTLKIRSTKLEDSAMYFCATQGAFEKLFFGSGTQLSVL.

V is TRBV20-1 and J is TRBJ2-7; D may be TRBD2 (5 bases). Germline CDR1 reads DFQATT; CDR2 reads SNEGSKA (reference sequence). The germline V and J ends were trimmed by 3 bases and 1 base, with 10 bases remaining between them. The CDR3 covers 13 residues. CDR3 amino acids: CSASLAGSYEQYF. The CDR3 coding sequence is TGCAGTGCTAGCCTAGCCGGTTCCTACGAGCAGTACTTC.

The V and J genes are TRBV20-1 and TRBJ2-1, with a possible D match to TRBD2 (5 bases). The V and J ends lost 5 bases and 4 bases respectively, with 6 bases between them. The CDR3 spans 11 residues. Per germline, CDR1 DFQATT and CDR2 SNEGSKA (reference sequence). CDR3 DNA sequence: TGCAGTGCTGAGGGTTACAATGAGCAGTTCTTC. It specifies CSAEGYNEQFF.

This clonotype was seen a handful of times. This chain connects TRBV4-1 to TRBJ2-3; perhaps TRBD2 as D (6 bases). The V gene lost 0 bases and the J gene lost 5 bases, with 15 bases spanning the gap. The CDR3 sequence is 16 residues long. Germline-derived CDR1 and CDR2 are MGHRA and YSYEKL. CDR3 sequence reads: CASSQDNTGALDTQYF. CDR3 coding DNA: TGCGCCAGCAGCCAAGATAACACGGGAGCGTTAGATACGCAGTATTTT.

This clonotype was counted ten times or more. This chain uses TRBV12-3 or TRBV12-4 with TRBJ2-5; no clear D. This CDR3 has 11 amino acids. V was pared by 6 bases and J by 2 bases, with 4 bases between. The CDR3 nucleotides read TGTGCCAGCAGGCTACAAGAGACCCAGTACTTC. Encoded protein: CASRLQETQYF.

This clonotype occurred many times. The gene calls are TRBV4-1 and TRBJ2-3; no definite D call. CDR1 is MGHRA, CDR2 YSYEKL, per germline. The CDR3 is 13 residues long. Trimming took off 1 base at V and 2 bases at J, with 4 bases between the two ends. The CDR3 DNA follows: TGCGCCAGCAGCCAAGTGGTCACAGATACGCAGTATTTT. Its protein product is CASSQVVTDTQYF.

This clonotype turned up a few times. The chain recombines TRBV20-1 with TRBJ2-7, with 8 bases matching TRBD1. J gave up 2 bases and V 1 base, and 10 bases lay outside the gene matches. Germline assignment: CDR1 DFQATT and CDR2 SNEGSKA (reference sequence). CDR3 length: 16 residues. In nucleotides, the CDR3 is TGCAGTGCTAGAGCACTCCCCTGGACAGGGACCTACGAGCAGTACTTC. It translates to CSARALPWTGTYEQYF.

This clonotype was recorded a few times. The V and J genes are TRBV18 and TRBJ2-5, with D possibly being TRBD1 (5 bases). The DNA matches TRBJ2-7 better at its end, which makes the J call doubtful. Germline V gene lookup returns CDR1 KGHSH and CDR2 LQKENI. The CDR3 is 14 amino acids. CDR3: CASHGPQGFNEQYF. Here the CDR3 DNA reads TGTGCCAGCCATGGACCGCAGGGATTCAACGAGCAGTACTTC.

The genes are TRBV5-1 and TRBJ1-1; D not certain. Germline loops: CDR1 SGHRS, CDR2 YFSETQ. The CDR3 extends over 15 amino acids. The germline V and J ends were trimmed by 0 bases and 5 bases, with 14 bases remaining between them. This CDR3 reads CASSLDLGRGTEAFF. In DNA, the CDR3 is TGCGCCAGCAGCTTGGATCTGGGAAGAGGGACTGAAGCTTTCTTT.

The chain uses TRBV5-1 and TRBJ2-3; 9 bases match TRBD2. CDR1 is SGHRS, CDR2 YFSETQ, per germline. The CDR3 is made up of 17 amino acids. J was trimmed by 2 bases and V by 0 bases; bases with no gene match: 7. The CDR3 protein is CASSLVGSGRSTDTQYF. The CDR3 DNA reads TGCGCCAGCAGCTTGGTGGGTAGCGGGAGATCCACAGATACGCAGTATTTT.

The CDR3 bases are TGCAGCGTCCGGACTAGCGGGAGGGTAGGAGGCCCGCAGTATTTT. Amino acid sequence: CSVRTSGRVGGPQYF. This chain joins TRBV29-1 and TRBJ2-3, with 15 bases matching TRBD2. The CDR3 spans 15 residues. With 6 bases clipped from V and 10 bases from J, the junction kept 11 bases outside the gene matches. Per the germline V gene, CDR1 is SQVTM and CDR2 is ANQGSEA.

The chain couples TRBV27 to TRBJ2-2; D not certain. Germline loops: CDR1 MNHEY, CDR2 SMNVEV (reference sequence). Deletions cut 7 bases from V and 3 bases from J, with 15 bases between. The CDR3 runs 15 residues. CDR3 protein: CASNERIGYTGELFF. DNA of the CDR3: TGTGCCAGCAACGAGCGAATCGGGTACACCGGGGAGCTGTTTTTT.

The rearrangement joins TRBV27 to TRBJ1-2; D might be TRBD1 (6 bases). This CDR3 is 15 amino acids long. Germline-derived CDR1 and CDR2 are MNHEY and SMNVEV (reference sequence). V lost 2 bases and J 3 bases, leaving 13 bases between the germline ends. Here the CDR3 reads CASSLGQGIYYGYTF. CDR3 bases: TGTGCCAGCAGTTTAGGGCAGGGGATTTACTATGGCTACACCTTC.